This paragraph covers one T cell receptor beta chain sequence. Clones were read by immunoSEQ multiplex PCR, and TCRdb kept only the in-frame ones, dropping some. The sample has under 300,000 clones, approximately 86% seen once; the top ten hold about 3.3%. This record comes from a study of blood T cell repertoires in COVID-19. The CDR3 sequence is 13 residues long. The V and J ends lost 7 bases and 2 bases, in that order; junction bases with no gene match: 5. The V call is TRBV12-3 or TRBV12-4, the J call TRBJ2-7; TRBD2 matches at 7 bases. The sequence derives from a woman in her 40s with acute COVID-19. The sample taken for sequencing was PBMCs or T cells enriched from blood (not recorded which). The CDR3 loop reads CASNARGAYEQYF. As DNA, the CDR3 is TGTGCCAGCAACGCCCGGGGGGCCTACGAGCAGTACTTC.